Listed below are T cell receptor beta chains from one sample, sequenced in a study of cytomegalovirus exposure and HLA in healthy donors. Assay: immunoSEQ multiplex PCR; the TCRdb copy retains only in-frame clones and omits some. The sample data list about 74,000 clones. Material for sequencing was PBMCs. The receptors shown here come from a female donor in good health and CMV-seropositive. Each CDR3 is given without its conserved first and last residue.

j_call,v_call,cdr3_aa
TRBJ1-6,TRBV5-4,ASRARQGARNSPLH
TRBJ2-2,TRBV13,ASSVAGETGELF
TRBJ2-1,TRBV4-3,ASSQPGLARDEQF
TRBJ2-7,TRBV6-1,ASNPRQNPYEQY
TRBJ2-3,TRBV27,ASSFGLAESDTQY
TRBJ2-5,TRBV5-4,ASSSNPQAYETQY
TRBJ1-1,TRBV28,ASSTPGARNTEAF
TRBJ2-3,TRBV5-1,ASSLAGTSTDTQY
TRBJ1-5,TRBV5-4,ASSLNGGIQPQH
TRBJ1-1,TRBV5-4,ASSSAPGTANTEAF
TRBJ2-1,TRBV4-2,ASSQAELAYNEQF
TRBJ2-4,TRBV30,AWRNDGHPVAKNIQY
TRBJ2-5,TRBV9,ASSALSGRGGETQY
TRBJ1-2,TRBV9,ASSVEGTANYGYT
TRBJ2-7,TRBV5-6,ASSPPGTGGVEQY
TRBJ2-1,TRBV13,ASSHRGYNEQF
TRBJ1-2,TRBV30,AWSVTGAGYGYT
TRBJ2-7,TRBV27,ASSPRLAGGILEQY
TRBJ1-4,TRBV9,ASSVQGARNEKLF
TRBJ2-3,TRBV9,ASSVDPGAFSDTQY
TRBJ2-1,TRBV4-2,ASSPAGGSYNEQF
TRBJ2-3,TRBV5-4,ASSGDSSGTQY
TRBJ2-7,TRBV6-5,ASRPGLGRGEQY
TRBJ1-2,TRBV4-3,ASSQVAGTGQYGYT
TRBJ2-3,TRBV7-6,ASSFSSSNTQY
TRBJ2-2,TRBV29-1,SVDSPHGELF
TRBJ1-2,TRBV21-1,ASSKGQGANYGYT
TRBJ2-7,TRBV30,AWRLRQGVREQY
TRBJ2-1,TRBV7-8,ASRPSRESGKPHDNEQF
TRBJ1-2,TRBV18,ASSPGQSPGYGYT
TRBJ1-5,TRBV29-1,SVGGQVDQPQH
TRBJ1-3,TRBV6-5,ASSLGNTIY
TRBJ1-5,TRBV5-6,ASSTRVAGNQPQH
TRBJ2-7,TRBV14,ASSQTINNRGEQY
TRBJ1-3,TRBV25-1,ASSPSAGNTIY
TRBJ1-1,TRBV20-1,SASSDTEAF
TRBJ2-7,TRBV18,ASSLDRTGGRRSLAYEQY
TRBJ2-4,TRBV28,ASSGQGIAKNIQY
TRBJ1-2,TRBV5-4,ASSLDRVLGYT
TRBJ2-1,TRBV5-1,ASSPTGGNEQF
TRBJ2-2,TRBV5-1,ASSLVLVAGNTGELF
TRBJ1-1,TRBV2,ASSGDRRNTEAF
TRBJ2-7,TRBV11-2,ASSLEIWQNPPYEQY
TRBJ2-3,TRBV6-1,ASKRRGGTDTQY
TRBJ2-1,TRBV7-2,ASSPLRGSSYNEQF
TRBJ2-4,TRBV27,ASSFSGLAGENIQY
TRBJ1-2,TRBV7-8,ASSLYTGLGAYGYT
TRBJ1-2,TRBV27,ASTPSGTTNYGYT
TRBJ1-5,TRBV25-1,ASSRREGNQPQH
TRBJ1-1,TRBV7-8,ASSPRWADQGAEAF
TRBJ2-7,TRBV5-1,ASSLNTGGAYEQY
TRBJ2-7,TRBV7-8,ASSTGGWGGGYEQY
TRBJ2-7,TRBV7-9,ASSPSRDRPYEQY